These 4 T cell receptor beta chains came from one sample sequenced in a study of control samples from healthy donors and cancer patients. TCRdb's table, derived via immunoSEQ multiplex PCR, lists solely in-frame clones and lacks some. Here the sample spans about 100,000 clones, 70% to 90% being singletons. Sequenced material: blood. The receptor source for this set is a man younger than 45 in good health.

The sample holds a few counts of this clone. The chain has TRBV6-1 and TRBJ1-1; a possible D gene is TRBD1 (5 bases). With 1 base removed from V and 3 bases from J, the gap between germline ends came to 9 bases. There are 14 residues in the CDR3. Germline loops: CDR1 MNHNS, CDR2 SASEGT. The CDR3 here is CASSEVRGDTEAFF. As DNA, the CDR3 is TGTGCCAGCAGTGAAGTGAGGGGAGACACTGAAGCTTTCTTT.

In its sample, this clone was seen once. This rearrangement joins TRBV10-3 to TRBJ1-3; D is ambiguous. V dropped 3 bases and J dropped 4 bases, with 10 bases sitting between them. CDR1 and CDR2 (germline): ENHRY, SYGVKD. This CDR3 region has 14 residues. The CDR3 DNA reads TGTGCCATCAGTGAACAGTCTACCGGAAACACCATATATTTT. Translating gives CAISEQSTGNTIYF.

V is TRBV5-1 and J is TRBJ2-7; TRBD2 aligns across 9 bases. The CDR3 consists of 15 residues. Germline V lookup: CDR1 SGHRS, CDR2 YFSETQ. The junction had 8 bases not matched to a gene; V was cut back by 4 bases and J by 3 bases. DNA for the CDR3: TGCGCCAGCAGCCCGAGAGCTAGCGGGGTCTACGAGCAGTACTTC. Its protein product is CASSPRASGVYEQYF.

The chain combines TRBV7-2 with TRBJ1-6; weak D call: TRBD1 (6 bases). Germline CDR1 SGHTA, CDR2 FQGNSA. Trimming took off 4 bases at V and 8 bases at J, with 12 bases between the two ends. The CDR3 has 14 amino acids. In DNA form, the CDR3 reads TGTGCCAGCAGCTCCGGACAGCATTATTCACCCCTCCACTTT. The encoded protein is CASSSGQHYSPLHF. Variable domain in full (rest from reference TRBV7-2 and TRBJ1-6): GAGVSQSPSNKVTEKGKDVELRCDPISGHTALYWYRQSLGQGLEFLIYFQGNSAPDKSGLPSDRFSAERTGGSVSTLTIQRTQQEDSAVYLCASSSGQHYSPLHFGNGTRLTVT.